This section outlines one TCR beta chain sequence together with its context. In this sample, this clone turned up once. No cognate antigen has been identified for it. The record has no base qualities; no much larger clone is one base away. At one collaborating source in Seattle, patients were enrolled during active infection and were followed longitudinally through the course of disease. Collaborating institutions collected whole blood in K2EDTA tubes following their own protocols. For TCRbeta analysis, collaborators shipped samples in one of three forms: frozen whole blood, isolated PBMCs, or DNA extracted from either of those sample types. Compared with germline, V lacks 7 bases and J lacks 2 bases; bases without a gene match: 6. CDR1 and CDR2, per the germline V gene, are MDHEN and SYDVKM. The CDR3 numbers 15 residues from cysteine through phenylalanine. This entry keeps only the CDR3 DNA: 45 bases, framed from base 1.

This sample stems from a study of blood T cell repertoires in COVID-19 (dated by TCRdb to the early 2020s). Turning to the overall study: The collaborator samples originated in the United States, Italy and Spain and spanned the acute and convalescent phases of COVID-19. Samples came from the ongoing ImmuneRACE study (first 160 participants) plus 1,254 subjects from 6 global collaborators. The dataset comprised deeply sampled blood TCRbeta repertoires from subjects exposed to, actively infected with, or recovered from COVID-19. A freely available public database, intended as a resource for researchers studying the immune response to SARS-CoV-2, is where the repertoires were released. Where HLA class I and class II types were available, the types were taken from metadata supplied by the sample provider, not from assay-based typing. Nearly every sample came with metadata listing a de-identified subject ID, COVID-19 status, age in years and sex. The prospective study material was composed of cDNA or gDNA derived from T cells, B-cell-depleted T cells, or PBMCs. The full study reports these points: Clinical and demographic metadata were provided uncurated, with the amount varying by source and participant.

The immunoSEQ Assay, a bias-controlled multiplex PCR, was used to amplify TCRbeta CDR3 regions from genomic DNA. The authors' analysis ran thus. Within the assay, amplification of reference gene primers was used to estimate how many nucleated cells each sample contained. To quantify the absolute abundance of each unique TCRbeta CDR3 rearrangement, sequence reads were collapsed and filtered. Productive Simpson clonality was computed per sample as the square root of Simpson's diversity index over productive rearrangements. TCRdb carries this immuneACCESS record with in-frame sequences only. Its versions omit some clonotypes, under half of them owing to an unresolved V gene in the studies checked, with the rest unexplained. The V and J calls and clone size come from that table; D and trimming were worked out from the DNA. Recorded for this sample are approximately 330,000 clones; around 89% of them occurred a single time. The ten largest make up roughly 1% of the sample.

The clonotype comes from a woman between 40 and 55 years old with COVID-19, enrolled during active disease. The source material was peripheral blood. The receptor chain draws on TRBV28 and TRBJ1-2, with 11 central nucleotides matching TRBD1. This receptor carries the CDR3 CASIWDRGLNYGYTF. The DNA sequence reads TGTGCCAGCATATGGGACAGGGGGTTGAACTATGGCTACACCTTC.